The present TCR beta chain was sequenced within a study of blood T cells in healthy people across ages. V shed 3 bases, J shed 4 bases, and the junction held 9 bases outside the gene matches. Germline V gene data show CDR1 as MDHEN and CDR2 as SYDVKM. This CDR3 has 16 residues. Sample-barcoded 5' priming and a J-beta primer mix drove a second PCR of about 6 to 12 cycles. Through a template-switch adaptor with 12 random nucleotides, each cDNA molecule received a tag. TCRdb passed the 5' RACE reads through MiXCR, listing each CDR3 protein once. The sample contains 800,000 to 1,300,000 distinct CDR3 sequences, 25% of which appear only once. These same data were also listed under a study on T cells of mothers and their children.

This TCR was sampled from a girl between 2 and 10 years old in good health. The sequencing sample was made of blood. The chain combines TRBV28 with TRBJ1-5, with TRBD1 matching over 7 bases. CDR3 loop: CASSFPRDSLNQPQHF. The CDR3 DNA is TGTGCCAGCAGTTTCCCAAGGGACAGTCTAAATCAGCCCCAGCATTTT.